This TCR beta chain was recovered during a study of blood T cells in healthy people across ages. Study-wide results and limits: As naive T cell percentage varied, TCR beta diversity correlated strongly with it. Naive and antigen-experienced cells could not be conclusively compared, given unsorted PBMCs.

The CDR3 runs 14 residues. Germline assignment: CDR1 LNHNV and CDR2 YYDKDF (reference sequence). V lost 5 bases to trimming and J lost 6 bases, with 16 bases between them. This clonotype showed up just a few times. Its antigen remains unidentified. The second PCR ran roughly 6 to 11 cycles with a sample-barcoded 5' primer and J-beta primers. Every cDNA molecule bore a tag from a template-switch adaptor containing 12 random nucleotides. TCRdb used MiXCR to reprocess the 5' RACE reads, holding one entry per CDR3 protein. The data contain about 630,000 distinct CDR3 sequences, under 25% of them singletons.

This chain uses TRBV15 with TRBJ1-1; a possible D gene is TRBD1 (6 bases). The receptor's source is a man between 70 and 80 years old in good health. Specimen: blood. CDR3 nucleotide sequence: TGTGCCACCAGCTCCGGGACTCAGGGGTCTGAAGCTTTCTTT. Translation gives CATSSGTQGSEAFF.